This T cell receptor beta chain was found in a study of T-cell memory formation after mild COVID-19. Regarding the study as a whole: Cross-reactive memory apparently joined, as some responding clones appeared in pre-infection memory. Contracting clones, day 15 to 85, had balanced CD4/CD8, and later expanders favored CD4+. CD4+ clones that contracted lay mainly in CM and EM; CD8+ ones lay in EMRA.

Using its own MiXCR run on the 5' RACE reads, TCRdb lists one record per CDR3 protein. This sample has about 200,000 distinct CDR3 sequences, with 7.5% to 10% found just once. This clonotype was seen more than once but under ten times. Its cognate antigen is unknown. This TCR was recovered from a man younger than 30 who had mild COVID-19 (a few samples of this study predate the infection). Cell type and time point are not known. The specimen was PBMCs or a T cell subset sorted from them (not recorded which).

The CDR3 DNA sequence: TGTGCCAGCAGCTTATCAGCTGGACCCCTCCACTTT. This sequence encodes CASSLSAGPLHF. V usage is TRBV7-9 and J usage is TRBJ1-6; D is uncertain. Looked up from germline, CDR1 is SEHNR and CDR2 is FQNEAQ (reference sequence). There are 12 residues in the CDR3. V was cut by 2 bases and J by 12 bases, with 8 bases left in between.